This is a list of T cell receptor beta chains from one sample in a study of T cells after yellow fever vaccination. TCRdb re-called the 5' RACE reads with MiXCR, one entry per CDR3 protein. Of 4,500 to 6,500 distinct CDR3 sequences in the sample, roughly 6.5% were seen once. The material sequenced was PBMCs, either bulk or a sorted T-cell subset (CD4+, CD8+, memory, or dextramer-sorted; not recorded which), taken approximately 16 days after the first yellow fever vaccination. The receptors come from a man between 18 and 35 years old who received the YFV17D yellow fever vaccine. CDR3s include the opening cysteine and the closing phenylalanine or tryptophan. D genes are given only for firm matches. The size entry is marked missing in some rows and otherwise reads once, few, many or a size class.

size,V,J,D,CDR3,DNA
many,TRBV5-4,TRBJ2-3,NA,CASSLPITDTQYF,TGTGCCAGCAGCTTACCTATCACAGATACGCAGTATTTT
many,TRBV5-4,TRBJ2-4,NA,CASSSQSYKNIQYF,TGTGCCAGCAGCTCTCAGAGCTACAAAAACATTCAGTACTTC
many,TRBV18,TRBJ2-2,NA,CASSPPLLRGPGELFF,TGTGCCAGCTCACCACCGCTTCTCCGCGGGCCCGGGGAGCTGTTTTTT
medium-sized,TRBV27,TRBJ1-6,NA,CASSQGGVTPLHF,TGTGCCAGCAGTCAGGGTGGGGTTACGCCCCTCCACTTT
many,TRBV3-1,TRBJ1-5,TRBD1,CASSQDGGQGGGPQHF,TGTGCCAGCAGCCAAGATGGGGGACAGGGAGGAGGGCCCCAGCATTTT
many,TRBV15,TRBJ1-3,TRBD1,CATSRTGDSGNTIYF,TGTGCCACCAGCAGAACAGGGGACTCTGGAAACACCATATATTTT
many,TRBV20-1,TRBJ2-7,NA,CSAHERYEQYF,TGCAGTGCTCACGAGAGGTACGAGCAGTACTTC
medium-sized,TRBV12-3/TRBV12-4,TRBJ1-6,NA,CASTDGALNSPLHF,TGTGCCAGCACGGACGGGGCCCTTAATTCACCCCTCCACTTT
NA,TRBV4-2,TRBJ2-1,NA,CAISPGVRHNEQFF,TGTGCCATCAGCCCCGGGGTCCGGCACAATGAGCAGTTCTTC
many,TRBV10-3,TRBJ1-2,NA,CAISEWGVRANYGYTF,TGTGCCATCAGTGAGTGGGGCGTACGAGCTAACTATGGCTACACCTTC
many,TRBV12-3/TRBV12-4,TRBJ2-3,NA,CASSLDPSTDTQYF,TGTGCCAGCAGTTTGGATCCTAGCACAGATACGCAGTATTTT
many,TRBV29-1,TRBJ1-1,NA,CSVVPYVISEAFF,TGCAGCGTTGTCCCCTATGTCATATCTGAAGCTTTCTTT
many,TRBV20-1,TRBJ1-2,NA,CSARGPGPPYGYTF,TGCAGTGCTAGAGGGCCGGGACCGCCCTATGGCTACACCTTC
many,TRBV10-3,TRBJ2-1,TRBD1,CAISVSGGTGDHEQFF,TGTGCCATCAGTGTGTCTGGCGGGACAGGGGACCATGAGCAGTTCTTC
NA,TRBV19,TRBJ1-5,NA,CASSMGWAKGRHQPQHF,TGTGCCAGTAGTATGGGGTGGGCCAAAGGCCGGCATCAGCCCCAGCATTTT
many,TRBV18,TRBJ2-4,NA,CASSPSPDIQYF,TGTGCCAGCTCACCATCCCCGGACATTCAGTACTTC